The clone carrying this T cell receptor (beta chain) was seen more than once but under ten times. The junction shows a germline mismatch at one end, possibly a read error. Vbeta (60) and Jbeta (13) primers were used in the PCR. The assay was immunoSEQ multiplex PCR, and TCRdb's table has in-frame clones only and misses some. Altogether around 140,000 clones are present, approximately 8.9% being singletons, with the ten largest covering 6.5% to 9%. This CDR3 spans 12 amino acids. CDR1 is SEHNR, CDR2 FQNEAQ, per germline (reference sequence). These data originate in a study of cytomegalovirus exposure and HLA in healthy donors.

This chain connects TRBV7-9 to TRBJ1-2, with D unclear. The clonotype was recovered from a woman aged 40 to 50 in good health and CMV-seropositive. The sequenced sample was PBMCs. The CDR3 here is CASSSLLYSYTF. CDR3 DNA sequence: TGTGCCAGCAGCTCCCTCCTCTATAGCTACACCTTC.